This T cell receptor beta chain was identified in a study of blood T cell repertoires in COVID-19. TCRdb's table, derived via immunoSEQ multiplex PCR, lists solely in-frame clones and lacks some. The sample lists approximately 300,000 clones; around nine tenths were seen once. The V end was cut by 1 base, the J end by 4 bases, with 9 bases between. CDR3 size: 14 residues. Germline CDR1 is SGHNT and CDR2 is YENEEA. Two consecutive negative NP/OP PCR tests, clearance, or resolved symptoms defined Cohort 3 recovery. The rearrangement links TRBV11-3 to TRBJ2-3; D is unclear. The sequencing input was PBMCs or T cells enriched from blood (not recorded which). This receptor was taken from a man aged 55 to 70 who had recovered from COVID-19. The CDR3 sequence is CASSLGQVADTQYF. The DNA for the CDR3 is TGTGCCAGCAGCTTAGGGCAAGTGGCAGATACGCAGTATTTT. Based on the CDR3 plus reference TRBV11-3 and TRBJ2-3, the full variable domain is EAGVVQSPRYKIIEKKQPVAFWCNPISGHNTLYWYLQNLGQGPELLIRYENEEAVDDSQLPKDRFSAERLKGVDSTLKIQPAELGDSAVYLCASSLGQVADTQYFGPGTRLTVL.